The 14 T cell receptor beta chains listed next were all sequenced from one sample in a study of identical twins. TCRdb fed the 5' RACE reads into MiXCR, producing one record per CDR3 protein. Of 510,000 or so distinct CDR3 sequences detected, roughly 15% appear once; the ten largest clones hold around 0.4%. These data were also reused for a study on yellow fever vaccine responses in identical twins.

Specimen: CD4+ T cells sorted from blood. All receptors derive from a woman in her late teens or twenties in good health.

This clonotype turned up a few times. V is TRBV5-1 and J is TRBJ2-2, with 11 bases matching TRBD1. The CDR3 runs to 16 residues. Trimming took 4 bases from V and 2 from J; bases not matched to a gene: 4. Germline CDR1 SGHRS, CDR2 YFSETQ. In DNA form, the CDR3 reads TGCGCCAGCAGCCGAAGGACAGGGGGCAACACCGGGGAGCTGTTTTTT. Translation: CASSRRTGGNTGELFF.

The gene calls are TRBV5-1 and TRBJ2-2; D not resolved. The length of the CDR3 is 16 residues. Germline loops: CDR1 SGHRS, CDR2 YFSETQ. V was clipped by 1 base and J by 1 base, with 11 bases between them. CDR3 bases: TGCGCCAGCAGCTTGTGGTGGGCGGAGAACACCGGGGAGCTGTTTTTT. The encoded protein is CASSLWWAENTGELFF.

In its sample, this clonotype was seen a few times. V is TRBV9 and J is TRBJ1-1; D ambiguous. From germline, CDR1 is SGDLS and CDR2 YYNGEE. Trimming cost V 5 bases and J 11 bases, with 19 bases left between them. This CDR3 region has 13 residues. For the CDR3, the DNA is TGTGCCAGCAGTTATGGGCAATCGGGATCTGCTTTCTTT. Its translation is CASSYGQSGSAFF. Drawing the rest from reference TRBV9 and TRBJ1-1, the complete variable domain is DSGVTQTPKHLITATGQRVTLRCSPRSGDLSVYWYQQSLDQGLQFLIQYYNGEERAKGNILERFSAQQFPDLHSELNLSSLELGDSALYFCASSYGQSGSAFFGQGTRLTVV.

The V and J genes are TRBV3-1 and TRBJ1-2; 8 bases agree with TRBD1. This CDR3 region has 15 residues. Germline trimming cut 3 bases from V and 2 bases from J; bases unmatched to any gene: 5. Germline V lookup: CDR1 LGHDT, CDR2 YNNKEL (reference sequence). The CDR3 region has the DNA TGTGCCAGCAGCCACCCGACAGGGGCCAACTATGGCTACACCTTC. Protein product: CASSHPTGANYGYTF.

The chain carries TRBV20-1 and TRBJ1-6; perhaps TRBD1 as D (5 bases). The germline V gene encodes CDR1 DFQATT and CDR2 SNEGSKA (reference sequence). This CDR3 comprises 14 residues. The V end lost 0 bases, the J end lost 10 bases, and 13 bases lay between the germline ends. The CDR3, as DNA: TGCAGTGCTAGAGAGGGGGGGTTTCTCTCACCCCTCCACTTT. Translation gives CSAREGGFLSPLHF.

The rearrangement links TRBV3-1 to TRBJ2-7; tentative D call: TRBD1 (6 bases). Between the trimmed V and J ends, which lost 0 bases and 3 bases, there was a span of 15 bases. The CDR3 runs to 16 residues. Germline V gene lookup returns CDR1 LGHDT and CDR2 YNNKEL (reference sequence). CDR3 in amino acids: CASSQEGWGPDYEQYF. The DNA of the CDR3 is TGTGCCAGCAGCCAAGAGGGCTGGGGGCCCGACTACGAGCAGTACTTC.

This clonotype was observed a handful of times. The chain has TRBV12-3 or TRBV12-4 and TRBJ2-1; D unclear. The CDR3 sequence is 11 residues long. V lost 2 bases, J lost 12 bases, and 8 bases lay in between. Here the CDR3 reads CASSLIRMQFF. CDR3 nucleotide sequence: TGTGCCAGCAGTTTAATCAGGATGCAGTTCTTC.

The chain links TRBV19 to TRBJ2-7; D assignment may be TRBD1 or TRBD2 (5 bases each). The V gene lost 6 bases and the J gene lost 6 bases, with 15 bases spanning the gap. CDR1 and CDR2 from the germline V gene are LNHDA and SQIVND (reference sequence). The CDR3 loop spans 13 amino acids. The CDR3 DNA reads TGTGCCAGTAGCCCGGGGCCAACTGGCGAGCAGTACTTC. This codes for CASSPGPTGEQYF.

This clonotype was seen only a few times. The chain uses TRBV12-3 or TRBV12-4 and TRBJ1-5; 9 bases align to TRBD1. This CDR3 comprises 17 residues. The V segment lost 7 bases and the J segment 0 bases; nucleotides outside the gene matches: 10. The CDR3 DNA reads as TGTGCCAGCACCCTCGGACAGGGGCTGTATAGCAATCAGCCCCAGCATTTT. Protein: CASTLGQGLYSNQPQHF.

In its sample, this clonotype was seen many times. The rearrangement uses TRBV27 and TRBJ2-1, with 11 positions matching TRBD2. Looked up from germline, CDR1 is MNHEY and CDR2 is SMNVEV (reference sequence). V lost 5 bases, J lost 9 bases, and 6 bases stayed unmatched. This CDR3 contains 14 residues. This CDR3 is CASSVSGRAAEQFF. The CDR3 DNA reads TGTGCCAGCAGTGTTAGCGGGAGGGCGGCTGAGCAGTTCTTC.

This clonotype was counted only a few times. This sequence joins TRBV6-2 or TRBV6-3 and TRBJ2-3, with TRBD2 matching 14 bases. The CDR3 has 15 residues. Trimming cost V 11 bases and J 2 bases; bases outside gene matches: 6. Germline V CDR1 and CDR2: MNHEY, SVGEGT. The CDR3 here is CAGTSGGRPTDTQYF. The CDR3 DNA reads TGTGCCGGGACTAGCGGGGGACGTCCCACAGATACGCAGTATTTT.

In this sample, this clonotype turned up a few times. J is TRBJ2-5 and V is TRBV5-1; unclear D gene. The CDR3 length is 16 residues. Germline V gives CDR1 SGHRS, CDR2 YFSETQ. The ends were cut back, 0 bases at V and 4 bases at J, with 16 bases in the middle. In nucleotides, the CDR3 is TGCGCCAGCAGCTTGGCGGACCATCACCTAGGAGAGACCCAGTACTTC. Translated, it gives CASSLADHHLGETQYF.

The V and J genes are TRBV5-1 and TRBJ2-5; 9 bases agree with TRBD1. This CDR3 has 13 residues. Unmatched junction bases numbered 5, after V lost 7 bases and J lost 4 bases. Germline V gene sequence: CDR1 SGHRS, CDR2 YFSETQ. The CDR3 sequence: CASRQGVGETQYF. The CDR3, as DNA: TGCGCCAGCCGACAGGGGGTAGGAGAGACCCAGTACTTC.

This clonotype appeared a few times. The V call is TRBV2, the J call TRBJ2-5, with TRBD1 matching over 8 bases. The J segment lost 2 bases and the V segment lost 7 bases, leaving 9 bases of the junction unmatched. Germline CDR1 and CDR2: SNHLY and FYNNEI. The CDR3 is 15 residues long. CDR3 nucleotides: TGTGCCAGCACCCTCCTCGGACAGGGACAAGAGACCCAGTACTTC. Its protein product is CASTLLGQGQETQYF.